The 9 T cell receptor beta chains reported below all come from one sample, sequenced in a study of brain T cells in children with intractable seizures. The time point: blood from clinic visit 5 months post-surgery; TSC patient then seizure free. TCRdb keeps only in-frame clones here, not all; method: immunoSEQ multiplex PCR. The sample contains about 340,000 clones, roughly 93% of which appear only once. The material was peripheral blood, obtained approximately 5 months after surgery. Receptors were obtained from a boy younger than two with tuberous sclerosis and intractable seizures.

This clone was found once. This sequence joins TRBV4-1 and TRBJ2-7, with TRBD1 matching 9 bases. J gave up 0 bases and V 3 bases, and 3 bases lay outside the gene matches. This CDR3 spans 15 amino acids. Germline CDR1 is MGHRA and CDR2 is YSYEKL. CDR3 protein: CASSQGTGTSYEQYF. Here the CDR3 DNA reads TGCGCCAGCAGCCAGGGGACAGGGACCTCCTACGAGCAGTACTTC.

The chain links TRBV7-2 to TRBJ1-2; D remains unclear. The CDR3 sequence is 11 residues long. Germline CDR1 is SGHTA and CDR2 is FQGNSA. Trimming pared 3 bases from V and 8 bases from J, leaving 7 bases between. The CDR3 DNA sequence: TGTGCCAGCAGCTTGGGGAGCGGCTACACCTTC. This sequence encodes CASSLGSGYTF. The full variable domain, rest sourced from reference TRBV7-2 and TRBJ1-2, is GAGVSQSPSNKVTEKGKDVELRCDPISGHTALYWYRQSLGQGLEFLIYFQGNSAPDKSGLPSDRFSAERTGGSVSTLTIQRTQQEDSAVYLCASSLGSGYTFGSGTRLTVV.

For the CDR3, the DNA is TGTGCCAGCAGCTTCGGTCAGGGGCCCGTCAATGAGCAGTTCTTC. Amino acids: CASSFGQGPVNEQFF. This chain uses TRBV7-9 with TRBJ2-1, with a possible D match to TRBD1 (6 bases). Per germline, CDR1 SEHNR and CDR2 FQNEAQ (reference sequence). V was shortened by 3 bases and J by 6 bases, with 15 bases between the two germline ends. This CDR3 spans 15 amino acids.

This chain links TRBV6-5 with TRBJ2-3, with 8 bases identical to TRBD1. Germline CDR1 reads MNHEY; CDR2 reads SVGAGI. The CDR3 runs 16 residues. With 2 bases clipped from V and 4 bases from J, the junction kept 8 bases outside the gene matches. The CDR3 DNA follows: TGTGCCAGCAGTTACGTACAGGGGGATTTACCAGATACGCAGTATTTT. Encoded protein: CASSYVQGDLPDTQYF.

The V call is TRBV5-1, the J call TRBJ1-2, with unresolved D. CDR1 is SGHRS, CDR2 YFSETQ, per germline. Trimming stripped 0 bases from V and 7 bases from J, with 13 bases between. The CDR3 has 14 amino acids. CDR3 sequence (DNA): TGCGCCAGCAGCTTGGCCAGCCTCATAGGTGGCTACACCTTC. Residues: CASSLASLIGGYTF.

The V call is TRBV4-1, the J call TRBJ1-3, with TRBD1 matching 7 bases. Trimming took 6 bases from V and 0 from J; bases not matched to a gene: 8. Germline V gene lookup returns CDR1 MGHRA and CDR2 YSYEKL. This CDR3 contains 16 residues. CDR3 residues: CASSPITGVSGNTIYF. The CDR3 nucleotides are TGCGCCAGCAGTCCTATTACAGGGGTCTCTGGAAACACCATATATTTT.

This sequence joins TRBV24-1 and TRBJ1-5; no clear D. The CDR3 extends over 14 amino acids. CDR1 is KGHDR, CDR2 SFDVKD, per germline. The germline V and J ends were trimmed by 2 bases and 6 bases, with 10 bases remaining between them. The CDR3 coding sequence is TGTGCCACCAGTGATTCCTCGGATATTCAGCCCCAGCATTTT. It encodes CATSDSSDIQPQHF.

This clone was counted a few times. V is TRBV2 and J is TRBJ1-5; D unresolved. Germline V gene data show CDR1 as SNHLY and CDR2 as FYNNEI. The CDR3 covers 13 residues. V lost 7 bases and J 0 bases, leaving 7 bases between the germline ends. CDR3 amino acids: CASTELSNQPQHF. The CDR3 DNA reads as TGTGCCAGCACCGAACTTAGCAATCAGCCCCAGCATTTT.

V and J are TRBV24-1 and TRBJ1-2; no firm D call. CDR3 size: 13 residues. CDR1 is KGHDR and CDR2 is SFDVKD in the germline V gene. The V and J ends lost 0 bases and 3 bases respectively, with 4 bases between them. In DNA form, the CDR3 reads TGTGCCACCAGTGATTTGACTGACTATGGCTACACCTTC. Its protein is CATSDLTDYGYTF.